A single sample is the source of the 3 T cell receptor beta chains below, sequenced in a study of CD8 T cells in ankylosing spondylitis. TCRdb recomputed calls from the 5' RACE reads with MiXCR, one row per CDR3 protein. This table has around 150,000 distinct CDR3 sequences, about 9.9% appearing once. The specimen was blood, either unsorted or a sorted T cell fraction (not recorded which). The receptors stem from a male donor with ankylosing spondylitis or in good health (not recorded which).

Ten or more counts support this clonotype. The chain combines TRBV24-1 with TRBJ1-5, with 7 bases lining up with TRBD1. Germline V gives CDR1 KGHDR, CDR2 SFDVKD. Germline trimming cut 12 bases from V and 2 bases from J; bases unmatched to any gene: 15. This CDR3 contains 16 residues. The CDR3 region is CAPLEQGKGGNQPQHF. DNA for the CDR3: TGTGCCCCGCTGGAACAGGGGAAAGGGGGCAATCAGCCCCAGCATTTT.

This clonotype has ten or more counts. This chain connects TRBV12-3 or TRBV12-4 to TRBJ2-5; 8 bases fit TRBD1. The trim removed 3 bases at V and 4 bases at J, leaving 4 bases unmatched. This CDR3 is 14 amino acids long. The CDR3 protein is CASSFGQGGETQYF. CDR3 nucleotide sequence: TGTGCCAGCAGTTTCGGACAGGGTGGAGAGACCCAGTACTTC.

This clonotype was recorded at least ten times. V is TRBV25-1 and J is TRBJ1-1; TRBD1 aligns across 8 bases. The CDR3 has 15 amino acids. J was trimmed by 5 bases and V by 8 bases; bases with no gene match: 13. CDR1 is MGHDK and CDR2 is SYGVNS in the germline V gene. CDR3 in amino acids: CASGPTGGRPTEAFF. CDR3 DNA: TGTGCCAGCGGCCCAACAGGGGGAAGGCCAACTGAAGCTTTCTTT.